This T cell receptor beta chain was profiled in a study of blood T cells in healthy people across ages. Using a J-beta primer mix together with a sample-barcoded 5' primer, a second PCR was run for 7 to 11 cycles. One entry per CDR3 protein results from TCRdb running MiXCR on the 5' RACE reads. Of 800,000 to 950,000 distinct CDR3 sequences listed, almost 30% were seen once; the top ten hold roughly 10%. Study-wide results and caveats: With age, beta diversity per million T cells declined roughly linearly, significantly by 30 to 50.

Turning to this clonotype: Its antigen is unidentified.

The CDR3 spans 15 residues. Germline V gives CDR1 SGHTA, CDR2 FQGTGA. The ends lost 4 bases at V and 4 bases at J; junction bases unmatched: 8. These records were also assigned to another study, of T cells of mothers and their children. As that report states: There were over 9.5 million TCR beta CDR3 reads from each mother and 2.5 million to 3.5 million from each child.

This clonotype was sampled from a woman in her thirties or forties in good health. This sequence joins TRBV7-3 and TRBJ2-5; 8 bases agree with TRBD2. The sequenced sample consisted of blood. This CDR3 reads CASSSIPSGRETQYF. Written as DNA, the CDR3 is TGTGCCAGCAGCTCAATTCCTAGCGGGCGAGAGACCCAGTACTTC.